This note documents a single T cell receptor beta chain sequence. Its matching antigen is unknown. Sample-barcoded 5' priming and a J-beta primer mix drove a second PCR of 7 to 11 cycles. MiXCR, run by TCRdb on the 5' RACE reads, gives a single entry per CDR3 protein. The sample contains about 700,000 distinct CDR3 sequences, approximately 29% of which appear only once. This entry is derived from a study of blood T cells in healthy people across ages. Study information: The template switching approach captured approximately one barcoded beta molecule for every two T cells. Whole-study findings and limits: With age, beta diversity per million T cells declined roughly linearly, significantly by 40.

This receptor was identified in a woman aged 80 or over in good health. Sequencing was performed on blood.

The CDR3 DNA reads as TGTGCCAGTAGTGTCGGACAGGTGTCCTACAATGAGCAGTACTTC. This encodes CASSVGQVSYNEQYF. This chain joins TRBV19 and TRBJ2-1, with TRBD1 matching over 7 bases. The DNA matches TRBJ2-7 better at its end, which makes the J call doubtful. CDR3 length: 15 amino acids. Germline assignment: CDR1 LNHDA and CDR2 SQIVND (reference sequence).